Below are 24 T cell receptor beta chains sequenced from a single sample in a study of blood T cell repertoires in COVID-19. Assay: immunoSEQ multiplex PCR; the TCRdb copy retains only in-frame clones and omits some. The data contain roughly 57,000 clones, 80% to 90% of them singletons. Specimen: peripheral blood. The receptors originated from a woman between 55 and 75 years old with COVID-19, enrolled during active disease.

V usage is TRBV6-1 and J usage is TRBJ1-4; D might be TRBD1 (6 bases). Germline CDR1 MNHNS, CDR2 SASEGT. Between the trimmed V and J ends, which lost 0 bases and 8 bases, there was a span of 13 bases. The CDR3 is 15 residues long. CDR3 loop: CASSEAGALREKLFF. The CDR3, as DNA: TGTGCCAGCAGTGAAGCGGGGGCTCTGAGAGAAAAACTGTTTTTT.

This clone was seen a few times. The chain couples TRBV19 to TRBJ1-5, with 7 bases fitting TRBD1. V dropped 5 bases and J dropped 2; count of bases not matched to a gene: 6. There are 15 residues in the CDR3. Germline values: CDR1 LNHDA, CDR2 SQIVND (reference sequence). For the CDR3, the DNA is TGTGCCAGTAGTCCCGGGACAGTCCGCAATCAGCCCCAGCATTTT. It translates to CASSPGTVRNQPQHF.

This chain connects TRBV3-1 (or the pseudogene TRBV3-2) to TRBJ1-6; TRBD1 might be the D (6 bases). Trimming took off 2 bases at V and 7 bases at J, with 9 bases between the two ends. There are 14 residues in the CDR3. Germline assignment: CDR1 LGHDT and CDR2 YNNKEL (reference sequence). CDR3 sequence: CASSQQGRNSPLHF. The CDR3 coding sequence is TGTGCCAGCAGCCAACAGGGGCGAAATTCACCCCTCCACTTT.

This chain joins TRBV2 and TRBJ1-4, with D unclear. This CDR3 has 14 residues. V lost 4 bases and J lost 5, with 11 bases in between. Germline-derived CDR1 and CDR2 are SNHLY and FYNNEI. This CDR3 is CASSGGRGNEKLFF. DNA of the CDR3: TGTGCCAGCAGTGGAGGACGAGGGAATGAAAAACTGTTTTTT.

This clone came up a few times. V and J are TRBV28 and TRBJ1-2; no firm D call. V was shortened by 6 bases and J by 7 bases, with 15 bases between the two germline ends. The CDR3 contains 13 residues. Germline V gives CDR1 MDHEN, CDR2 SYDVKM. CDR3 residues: CASSPPGRGGYTF. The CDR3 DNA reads TGTGCCAGCAGCCCGCCCGGCCGGGGTGGCTACACCTTC.

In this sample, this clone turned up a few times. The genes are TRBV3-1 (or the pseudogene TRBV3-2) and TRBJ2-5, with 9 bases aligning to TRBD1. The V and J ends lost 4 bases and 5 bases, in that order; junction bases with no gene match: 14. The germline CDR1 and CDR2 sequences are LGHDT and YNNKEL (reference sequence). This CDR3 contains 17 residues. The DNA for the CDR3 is TGTGCCAGCAGCCCCCGGGACAGGGTCGCTCCGGTGGAGACCCAGTACTTC. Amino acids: CASSPRDRVAPVETQYF.

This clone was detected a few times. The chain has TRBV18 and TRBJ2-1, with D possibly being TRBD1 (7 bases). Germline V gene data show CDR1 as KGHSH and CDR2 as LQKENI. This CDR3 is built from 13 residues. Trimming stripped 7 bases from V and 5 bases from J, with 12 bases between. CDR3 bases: TGTGCCAGCTTGCGGGACAGCGACAATGAGCAGTTCTTC. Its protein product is CASLRDSDNEQFF.

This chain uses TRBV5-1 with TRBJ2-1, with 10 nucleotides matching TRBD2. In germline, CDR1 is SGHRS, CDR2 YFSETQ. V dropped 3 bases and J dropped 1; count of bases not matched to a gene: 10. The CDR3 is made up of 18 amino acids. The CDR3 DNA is TGCGCCAGCAGCTGGGAAACTAGCGGGGTTACGTCCTACAATGAGCAGTTCTTC. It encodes CASSWETSGVTSYNEQFF.

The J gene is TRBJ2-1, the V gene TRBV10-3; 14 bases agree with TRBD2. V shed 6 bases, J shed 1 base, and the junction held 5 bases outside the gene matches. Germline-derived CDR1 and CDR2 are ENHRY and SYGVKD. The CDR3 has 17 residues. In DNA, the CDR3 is TGTGCCATCAGGGGGACTAGCGGGAGATTGTCCTACAATGAGCAGTTCTTC. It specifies CAIRGTSGRLSYNEQFF.

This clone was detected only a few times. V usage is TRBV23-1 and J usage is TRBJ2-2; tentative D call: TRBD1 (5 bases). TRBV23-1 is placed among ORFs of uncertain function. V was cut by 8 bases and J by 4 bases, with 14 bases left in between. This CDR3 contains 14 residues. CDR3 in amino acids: CASPIDSSTGELFF. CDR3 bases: TGCGCCAGCCCCATAGACAGTAGCACCGGGGAGCTGTTTTTT.

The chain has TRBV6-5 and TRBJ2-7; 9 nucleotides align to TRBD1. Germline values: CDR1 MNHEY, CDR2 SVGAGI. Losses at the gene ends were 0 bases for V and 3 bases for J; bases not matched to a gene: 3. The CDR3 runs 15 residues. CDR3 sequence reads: CASSYSGTGIYEQYF. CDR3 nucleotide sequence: TGTGCCAGCAGTTACTCCGGGACAGGGATCTACGAGCAGTACTTC.

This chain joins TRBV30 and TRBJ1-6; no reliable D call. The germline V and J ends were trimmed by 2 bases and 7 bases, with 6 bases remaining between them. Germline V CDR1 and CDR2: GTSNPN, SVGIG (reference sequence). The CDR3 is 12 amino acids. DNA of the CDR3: TGTGCCTGGAGTCCAGGAAATTCACCCCTCCACTTT. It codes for CAWSPGNSPLHF.

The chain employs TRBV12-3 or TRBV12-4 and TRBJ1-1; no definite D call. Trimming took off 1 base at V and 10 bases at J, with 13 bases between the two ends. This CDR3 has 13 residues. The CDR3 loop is CASSLGTVPGAFF. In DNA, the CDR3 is TGTGCCAGCAGTTTAGGGACTGTCCCTGGAGCTTTCTTT.

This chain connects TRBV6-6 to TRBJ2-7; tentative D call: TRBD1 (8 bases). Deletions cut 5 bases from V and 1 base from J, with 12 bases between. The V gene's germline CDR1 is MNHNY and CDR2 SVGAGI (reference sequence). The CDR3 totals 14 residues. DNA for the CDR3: TGTGCCAGCAGTGCACAGGGGGGGTCCTACGAGCAGTACTTC. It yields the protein CASSAQGGSYEQYF.

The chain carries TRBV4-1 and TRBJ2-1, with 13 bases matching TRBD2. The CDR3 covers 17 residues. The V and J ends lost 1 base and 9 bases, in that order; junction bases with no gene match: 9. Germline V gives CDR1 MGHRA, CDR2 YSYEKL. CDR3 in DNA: TGCGCCAGCAGCCAAGTTTTACTAGCGGGAGGGCAAGGTGAGCAGTTCTTC. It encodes CASSQVLLAGGQGEQFF.

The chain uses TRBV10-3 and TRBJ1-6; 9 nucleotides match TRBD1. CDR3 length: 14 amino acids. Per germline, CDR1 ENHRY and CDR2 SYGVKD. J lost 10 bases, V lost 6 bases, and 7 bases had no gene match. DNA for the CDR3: TGTGCCATCAGCACCGGGACAGGGAGCTCACCCCTCCACTTT. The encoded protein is CAISTGTGSSPLHF.

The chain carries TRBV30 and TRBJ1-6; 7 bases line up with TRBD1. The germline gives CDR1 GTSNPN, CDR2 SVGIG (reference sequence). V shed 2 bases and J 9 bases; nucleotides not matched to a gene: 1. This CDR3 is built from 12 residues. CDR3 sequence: CAWSPGGSPLHF. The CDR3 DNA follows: TGTGCCTGGAGTCCAGGGGGTTCACCCCTCCACTTT.

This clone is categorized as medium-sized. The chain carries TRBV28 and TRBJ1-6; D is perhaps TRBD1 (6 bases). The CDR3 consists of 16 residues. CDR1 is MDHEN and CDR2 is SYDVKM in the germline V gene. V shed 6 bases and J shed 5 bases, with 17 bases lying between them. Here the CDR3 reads CASSLIGTNNNSPLHF. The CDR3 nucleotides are TGTGCCAGCAGCCTTATCGGGACAAATAATAATTCACCCCTCCACTTT.

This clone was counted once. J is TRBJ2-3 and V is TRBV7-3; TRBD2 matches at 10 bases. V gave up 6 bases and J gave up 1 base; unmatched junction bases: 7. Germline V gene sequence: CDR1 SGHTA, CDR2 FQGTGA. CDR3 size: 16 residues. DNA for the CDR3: TGTGCCAGCAGAAAAGTTGGGACTAGCGGCACAGATACGCAGTATTTT. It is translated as CASRKVGTSGTDTQYF.

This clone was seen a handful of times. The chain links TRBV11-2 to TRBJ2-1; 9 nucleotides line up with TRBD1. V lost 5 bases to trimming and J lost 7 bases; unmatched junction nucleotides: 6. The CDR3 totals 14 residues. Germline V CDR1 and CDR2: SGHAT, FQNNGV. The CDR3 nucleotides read TGTGCCAGCAGCAAGGACAGGGGCGGAAATGAGCAGTTCTTC. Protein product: CASSKDRGGNEQFF.

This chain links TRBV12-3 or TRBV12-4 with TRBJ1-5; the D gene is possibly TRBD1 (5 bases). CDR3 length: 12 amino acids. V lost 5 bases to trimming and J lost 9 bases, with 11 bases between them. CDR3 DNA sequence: TGTGCCAGCAGTCTCCCGGGGGGGCCCCAGCATTTT. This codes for CASSLPGGPQHF.

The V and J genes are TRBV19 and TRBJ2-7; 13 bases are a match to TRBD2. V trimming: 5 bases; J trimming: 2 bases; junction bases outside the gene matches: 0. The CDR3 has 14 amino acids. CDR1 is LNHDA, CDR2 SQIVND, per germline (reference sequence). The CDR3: CASSGTSGTYEQYF. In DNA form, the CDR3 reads TGTGCCAGTAGTGGGACTAGCGGGACCTACGAGCAGTACTTC.

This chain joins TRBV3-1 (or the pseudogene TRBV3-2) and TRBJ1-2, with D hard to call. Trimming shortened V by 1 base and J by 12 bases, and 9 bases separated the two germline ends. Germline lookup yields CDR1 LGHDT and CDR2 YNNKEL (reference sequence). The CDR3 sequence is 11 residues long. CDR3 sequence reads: CASSQGQFHTF. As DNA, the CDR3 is TGTGCCAGCAGCCAAGGGCAGTTTCACACCTTC.

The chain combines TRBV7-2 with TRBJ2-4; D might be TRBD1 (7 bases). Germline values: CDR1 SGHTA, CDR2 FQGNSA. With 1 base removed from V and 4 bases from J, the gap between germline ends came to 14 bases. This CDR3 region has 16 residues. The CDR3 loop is CASSLERARGKNIQYF. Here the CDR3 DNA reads TGTGCCAGCAGCTTAGAGCGGGCCAGGGGGAAAAACATTCAGTACTTC.